The 19 T cell receptor beta chains listed next were all sequenced from one sample in a study of CD8 T cells in Susac syndrome. Reverse transcription used about 0.45 to 1 ug RNA and random hexamers. TCRdb called the immunoSEQ multiplex PCR reads again in MiXCR, with one record for every CDR3 protein. Among around 200,000 distinct CDR3 sequences listed, 95% were seen once. The source material was CD4+ T cells from PBMCs. These receptor sequences come from a human donor with multiple sclerosis.

The rearrangement links TRBV7-9 to TRBJ2-3; maybe TRBD1 (5 bases). CDR1 is SEHNR and CDR2 is FQNEAQ in the germline V gene (reference sequence). With 5 bases removed from V and 0 bases from J, the gap between germline ends came to 15 bases. The CDR3 is 16 amino acids. CDR3 region: CASSPRGGLSTDTQYF. CDR3 nucleotides: TGTGCCAGCAGCCCAAGGGGTGGCCTAAGCACAGATACGCAGTATTTT.

The V and J genes are TRBV5-6 and TRBJ2-7; 9 bases fit TRBD1. This CDR3 is built from 14 residues. V lost 4 bases to trimming and J lost 3 bases; unmatched junction nucleotides: 5. Germline values: CDR1 SGHDT, CDR2 YYEEEE. The CDR3 sequence is CASSPGTGIYEQYV. The DNA for the CDR3 is TGTGCCAGCAGCCCCGGGACAGGGATCTACGAGCAGTACGTC.

The V and J genes are TRBV4-2 and TRBJ2-6; D is uncertain. The CDR3 loop spans 17 amino acids. Trimming left V 0 bases short and J 8 bases short, with 17 bases between. Germline lookup yields CDR1 LGHNA and CDR2 YNFKEQ. CDR3 nucleotide sequence: TGTGCCAGCAGCCAAGAGTTCTTTGATCTCAGTTCCAACGTCCTGACTTTC. It specifies CASSQEFFDLSSNVLTF.

The chain carries TRBV2 and TRBJ1-2; a weak D match, TRBD1 (6 bases). Trimming stripped 9 bases from V and 5 bases from J, with 13 bases between. This CDR3 region has 12 residues. CDR1 SNHLY and CDR2 FYNNEI come from the germline V gene. CDR3 in DNA: TGTGCCAGAAGACAGGAAGGATATGGCTACACCTTC. This gives the protein CARRQEGYGYTF. Supplemented by reference TRBV2 and TRBJ1-2, the full variable domain reads EPEVTQTPSHQVTQMGQEVILRCVPISNHLYFYWYRQILGQKVEFLVSFYNNEISEKSEIFDDQFSVERPDGSNFTLKIRSTKLEDSAMYFCARRQEGYGYTFGSGTRLTVV.

The chain uses TRBV29-1 and TRBJ2-6; D gene ambiguous. The germline CDR1 and CDR2 sequences are SQVTM and ANQGSEA. The CDR3 is 13 residues long. The V end was cut by 4 bases, the J end by 0 bases, with 4 bases between. The CDR3 loop reads CSVVVSGANVLTF. CDR3 bases: TGCAGCGTTGTGGTCTCTGGGGCCAACGTCCTGACTTTC.

This clonotype was detected once. The chain couples TRBV30 to TRBJ1-1, with D uncertain. The length of the CDR3 is 13 residues. Germline lookup yields CDR1 GTSNPN and CDR2 SVGIG (reference sequence). V lost 0 bases and J lost 1, with 6 bases in between. CDR3 nucleotide sequence: TGTGCCTGGAGTGTGGCGCGGAACACTGAAGCTTTCTTT. Its translation: CAWSVARNTEAFF.

The chain combines TRBV12-3 or TRBV12-4 with TRBJ1-1, with TRBD1 identical over 8 bases. The V segment lost 6 bases and the J segment 3 bases; nucleotides outside the gene matches: 6. The CDR3 is made up of 14 amino acids. The CDR3 sequence is CASSLRGRDTEAFF. The CDR3 bases are TGTGCCAGCAGCCTCAGGGGGCGGGACACTGAAGCTTTCTTT.

The genes are TRBV12-3 or TRBV12-4 and TRBJ2-7; the D is unclear. The ends were cut back, 3 bases at V and 3 bases at J, with 9 bases in the middle. The CDR3 spans 13 residues. CDR3 sequence reads: CASSLGYYYEQYF. The CDR3 DNA follows: TGTGCCAGCAGTTTGGGATATTACTACGAGCAGTACTTC.

The chain couples TRBV30 to TRBJ1-5; 9 bases agree with TRBD1. The germline V gene has CDR1 GTSNPN and CDR2 SVGIG (reference sequence). The CDR3 has 12 residues. The V gene end was trimmed by 5 bases and the J gene end by 6 bases; junction bases not matched to a gene: 2. The DNA of the CDR3 is TGTGCCTGGGGGACAGGGCTTCAGCCCCAGCATTTT. Translated: CAWGTGLQPQHF. Together with reference TRBV30 and TRBJ1-5, the CDR3 gives the full variable domain: SQTIHQWPATLVQPVGSPLSLECTVEGTSNPNLYWYRQAAGRGLQLLFYSVGIGQISSEVPQNLSASRPQDRQFILSSKKLLLSDSGFYLCAWGTGLQPQHFGDGTRLSIL.

The gene calls are TRBV5-1 and TRBJ2-3; 8 nucleotides match TRBD1. The V gene's germline CDR1 is SGHRS and CDR2 YFSETQ. After removal of 2 bases from V and 6 bases from J, the junction contained 8 bases not matched to a gene. This CDR3 is built from 15 residues. The CDR3 is CASSFSGTGADTQYF. The CDR3 DNA follows: TGCGCCAGCAGCTTCTCCGGGACAGGTGCGGATACGCAGTATTTT.

This rearrangement joins TRBV30 to TRBJ2-3; D is unresolved. CDR3 length equals 14 residues. With 6 bases removed from V and 4 bases from J, the gap between germline ends came to 17 bases. The germline CDR1 and CDR2 sequences are GTSNPN and SVGIG (reference sequence). The CDR3 loop is CACLTKGIADTQYF. The CDR3, as DNA: TGTGCCTGTCTGACAAAGGGCATCGCAGATACGCAGTATTTT.

This chain connects TRBV19 to TRBJ2-4, with a possible D match to TRBD1 (5 bases). Deletions cut 7 bases from V and 10 bases from J, with 11 bases between. CDR3 length: 11 amino acids. CDR1 LNHDA and CDR2 SQIVND come from the germline V gene (reference sequence). Here the CDR3 DNA reads TGTGCCAGTAAAACTGCAGGGATTCAGTACTTC. This codes for CASKTAGIQYF.

The V call is TRBV20-1, the J call TRBJ1-5; D perhaps matches TRBD1 (6 bases). CDR1 DFQATT and CDR2 SNEGSKA come from the germline V gene (reference sequence). V was clipped by 4 bases and J by 2 bases, with 9 bases between them. The CDR3 loop spans 13 amino acids. The CDR3 spells CSATGEGNQPQHF. CDR3 nucleotide sequence: TGCAGTGCTACAGGGGAGGGCAATCAGCCCCAGCATTTT.

This chain uses TRBV29-1 with TRBJ2-3; D is unclear. Germline lookup yields CDR1 SQVTM and CDR2 ANQGSEA. CDR3 length equals 11 residues. Trimming cost V 7 bases and J 3 bases, with 8 bases left between them. CDR3 DNA: TGCAGCGATCTTTTAACAGATACGCAGTATTTT. Protein sequence: CSDLLTDTQYF.

J is TRBJ2-3 and V is TRBV7-9; maybe TRBD2 (5 bases). The CDR3 extends over 14 amino acids. V gave up 5 bases and J gave up 1 base, with 10 bases separating them. Germline values: CDR1 SEHNR, CDR2 FQNEAQ (reference sequence). The CDR3 reads CASSPLGGTDTQYF. Written as DNA, the CDR3 is TGTGCCAGCAGCCCCCTCGGGGGCACAGATACGCAGTATTTT.

This chain uses TRBV3-1 with TRBJ2-3; possible D gene TRBD2, 6 bases. Trimming pared 1 base from V and 2 bases from J, leaving 13 bases between. This CDR3 contains 16 residues. Germline V gene lookup returns CDR1 LGHDT and CDR2 YNNKEL (reference sequence). CDR3 DNA sequence: TGTGCCAGCAGCCAAGGCGGAGGGCCCCACACAGATACGCAGTATTTT. Amino acid sequence: CASSQGGGPHTDTQYF.

This sequence joins TRBV7-9 and TRBJ1-5; D is perhaps TRBD1 (5 bases). Trimming took off 1 base at V and 6 bases at J, with 13 bases between the two ends. Germline CDR1 SEHNR, CDR2 FQNEAQ (reference sequence). CDR3 length: 15 amino acids. The DNA for the CDR3 is TGTGCCAGCAGCTTAGGGGGCGCGGACGGTCAGCCCCAGCATTTT. This codes for CASSLGGADGQPQHF.

This clonotype was observed a handful of times. CDR3: CASSQGGTEAFF. The DNA for the CDR3 is TGTGCCAGCAGCCAAGGGGGCACTGAAGCTTTCTTT. This chain uses TRBV3-1 with TRBJ1-1; unclear D gene. The CDR3 has 12 residues. V was pared by 1 base and J by 4 bases, with 4 bases between. Germline CDR1 and CDR2: LGHDT and YNNKEL (reference sequence).

The J gene is TRBJ1-6, the V gene TRBV20-1; 7 bases are a match to TRBD1. This CDR3 spans 17 amino acids. Trimming took 3 bases from V and 6 from J; bases not matched to a gene: 14. Germline loops: CDR1 DFQATT, CDR2 SNEGSKA (reference sequence). The CDR3 DNA sequence: TGCAGTGCTAGTAATCTTAGACAGGGAAAATTTAATTCACCCCTCCACTTT. It codes for CSASNLRQGKFNSPLHF.